Presented here are 17 T cell receptor beta chains from one specimen sequenced in a study of shared clonotypes between healthy human individuals. Sequenced by immunoSEQ multiplex PCR; TCRdb stores in-frame clones only, minus some. The sample lists over a million clones, 96% seen once, with roughly 1.2% in the top ten. The sequenced sample consisted of naive CD4+ T cells sorted from blood. Described subset: CD45RA+ positively selected. These receptors were taken from a man in his thirties or forties in good health.

V gene TRBV5-1 combines with J gene TRBJ2-3; 7 bases are shared with TRBD2. Germline trimming cut 4 bases from V and 0 bases from J; bases unmatched to any gene: 5. The CDR3 totals 15 residues. CDR1 is SGHRS and CDR2 is YFSETQ in the germline V gene. The CDR3 nucleotides read TGCGCCAGCAGCCCCAGGCGGGAGAGCACAGATACGCAGTATTTT. Translating it yields CASSPRRESTDTQYF. Filled out from reference TRBV5-1 and TRBJ2-3, the complete variable domain reads KAGVTQTPRYLIKTRGQQVTLSCSPISGHRSVSWYQQTPGQGLQFLFEYFSETQRNKGNFPGRFSGRQFSNSRSEMNVSTLELGDSALYLCASSPRRESTDTQYFGPGTRLTVL.

The chain combines TRBV9 with TRBJ2-7; perhaps D is TRBD1 or TRBD2 (6 bases each). The CDR3 is 15 residues long. CDR1 and CDR2 from the germline V gene are SGDLS and YYNGEE. Deletions cut 3 bases from V and 6 bases from J, with 19 bases between. The CDR3 DNA reads as TGTGCCAGCAGCGAGGGGGGTGGGTTCGTCAGCGAGCAGTACTTC. Translated: CASSEGGGFVSEQYF.

This clone came up once. This rearrangement joins TRBV6-5 to TRBJ2-3; D gene ambiguous. Germline V CDR1 and CDR2: MNHEY, SVGAGI. CDR3 length equals 14 residues. V was cut by 8 bases and J by 4 bases, with 16 bases left in between. CDR3 nucleotide sequence: TGTGCCAGCTCATGGGGTATCCGGGCAGATACGCAGTATTTT. This encodes CASSWGIRADTQYF.

The rearrangement joins TRBV11-3 to TRBJ2-3, with 7 nucleotides matching TRBD1. The CDR3 length is 15 residues. The germline V gene encodes CDR1 SGHNT and CDR2 YENEEA. With V trimmed by 1 base and J by 2 bases, 3 bases remained unmatched. The CDR3 DNA is TGTGCCAGCAGCTTAGCGGGACAGAACACAGATACGCAGTATTTT. It translates to CASSLAGQNTDTQYF.

The chain carries TRBV6-4 and TRBJ2-1; D call uncertain. CDR1 and CDR2 (germline): MRHNA, SNTAGT. V lost 0 bases to trimming and J lost 0 bases, with 9 bases between them. The CDR3 spans 16 residues. The CDR3 loop reads CASSDSFRSSYNEQFF. The CDR3 coding sequence is TGTGCCAGCAGTGACTCGTTTAGGAGCTCCTACAATGAGCAGTTCTTC.

This clone was seen once. The chain uses TRBV25-1 and TRBJ2-7, with a tentative D call TRBD1 (6 bases). This CDR3 is built from 14 residues. Trimming removed 4 bases from V and 3 bases from J, with 13 bases in between. From germline, CDR1 is MGHDK and CDR2 SYGVNS. The CDR3 nucleotides are TGTGCCAGCAGTGGTGCAGGGGCTTACTACGAGCAGTACTTC. Its protein is CASSGAGAYYEQYF.

The chain uses TRBV10-2 and TRBJ1-1, with a possible D match to TRBD1 (5 bases). Germline assignment: CDR1 WSHSY and CDR2 SAAADI. V was trimmed by 0 bases and J by 9 bases, leaving 17 bases between them. The CDR3 spans 15 residues. The chain's CDR3 is CASSESWARVVQAFF. In DNA form, the CDR3 reads TGCGCCAGCAGTGAGTCCTGGGCCAGGGTGGTTCAAGCTTTCTTT.

This chain uses TRBV7-3 with TRBJ2-1, with D tentatively TRBD2 (6 bases). CDR3 length: 16 residues. The germline V gene encodes CDR1 SGHTA and CDR2 FQGTGA. With 5 bases removed from V and 6 bases from J, the gap between germline ends came to 20 bases. CDR3 sequence: CASSPHSSQAGNEQFF. DNA for the CDR3: TGTGCCAGCAGCCCCCACTCCTCCCAAGCGGGCAATGAGCAGTTCTTC.

V gene TRBV7-2 combines with J gene TRBJ1-1, with D unresolved. Trimming took 2 bases from V and 3 from J, leaving 16 bases between them. CDR3 length: 16 residues. Germline V gives CDR1 SGHTA, CDR2 FQGNSA. Written as DNA, the CDR3 is TGTGCCAGCAGCTTAAATACGGGCCCCGCGCACACTGAAGCTTTCTTT. Translated: CASSLNTGPAHTEAFF. Full variable domain (outside the CDR3, taken from reference TRBV7-2 and TRBJ1-1): GAGVSQSPSNKVTEKGKDVELRCDPISGHTALYWYRQSLGQGLEFLIYFQGNSAPDKSGLPSDRFSAERTGGSVSTLTIQRTQQEDSAVYLCASSLNTGPAHTEAFFGQGTRLTVV.

The chain recombines TRBV5-1 with TRBJ2-5, with D maybe TRBD1 (6 bases). The CDR3 is 15 amino acids. V shed 4 bases and J shed 3 bases, with 16 bases lying between them. Germline V lookup: CDR1 SGHRS, CDR2 YFSETQ. The CDR3 loop is CASSIHPGTKETQYF. The CDR3, as DNA: TGCGCCAGCAGCATCCACCCGGGGACAAAAGAGACCCAGTACTTC.

The chain is built from TRBV19 and TRBJ2-7; the D gene is possibly TRBD1 (5 bases). Germline-derived CDR1 and CDR2 are LNHDA and SQIVND (reference sequence). The CDR3 contains 15 residues. Trimming removed 6 bases at V and 1 base at J, with 16 bases between. CDR3 DNA: TGTGCCAGTAGACCCTATGACAGAATTTCCTACGAGCAGTACTTC. Amino acids: CASRPYDRISYEQYF. Full variable domain (missing parts from reference TRBV19 and TRBJ2-7): DGGITQSPKYLFRKEGQNVTLSCEQNLNHDAMYWYRQDPGQGLRLIYYSQIVNDFQKGDIAEGYSVSREKKESFPLTVTSAQKNPTAFYLCASRPYDRISYEQYFGPGTRLTVT.

CDR3 DNA sequence: TGTGCCAGCAGCCCCCTGTCAGGAGCCTCCTACGAGCAGTACTTC. As protein: CASSPLSGASYEQYF. The chain uses TRBV7-9 and TRBJ2-7, with no clear D. Germline loops: CDR1 SEHNR, CDR2 FQNEAQ (reference sequence). With 5 bases removed from V and 0 bases from J, the gap between germline ends came to 14 bases. The CDR3 totals 15 residues.

This sequence joins TRBV28 and TRBJ2-7; the D gene could be TRBD1 or TRBD2 (5 bases each). V lost 8 bases and J 6 bases, leaving 14 bases between the germline ends. Germline CDR1 is MDHEN and CDR2 is SYDVKM. The CDR3 length is 12 residues. The CDR3 DNA sequence: TGTGCCAGCCTAACCCGGGGCCTCGAGCAGTACTTC. Amino acid sequence: CASLTRGLEQYF.

The rearrangement uses TRBV29-1 and TRBJ2-1; tentative D call: TRBD1 (5 bases). V was clipped by 5 bases and J by 7 bases, with 12 bases between them. This CDR3 has 12 residues. Per the germline V gene, CDR1 is SQVTM and CDR2 is ANQGSEA. The CDR3: CSVLRALNEQFF. The DNA for the CDR3 is TGCAGCGTTCTCAGGGCGCTGAATGAGCAGTTCTTC.

The V gene is TRBV2, the J gene TRBJ2-2; 9 nucleotides align to TRBD1. Germline CDR1 and CDR2: SNHLY and FYNNEI. V dropped 6 bases and J dropped 0; count of bases not matched to a gene: 2. The CDR3 spans 15 residues. CDR3 amino acids: CASRDRGTNTGELFF. For the CDR3, the DNA is TGTGCCAGCAGGGACAGGGGAACGAACACCGGGGAGCTGTTTTTT.

The V gene is TRBV5-4, the J gene TRBJ2-1; D possibly uses TRBD1 or TRBD2 (5 bases each). The germline V and J ends were trimmed by 0 bases and 5 bases, with 15 bases remaining between them. Germline values: CDR1 SGHNT, CDR2 YYREEE (reference sequence). The CDR3 runs 16 residues. The CDR3 loop reads CASSLVSWGSNNEQFF. The CDR3 DNA reads TGTGCCAGCAGCTTGGTGTCTTGGGGGAGTAACAATGAGCAGTTCTTC.

The genes are TRBV19 and TRBJ2-1; D perhaps matches TRBD1 (5 bases). V was clipped by 3 bases and J by 9 bases, with 15 bases between them. Germline V CDR1 and CDR2: LNHDA, SQIVND (reference sequence). CDR3 size: 14 residues. CDR3 in amino acids: CASSMIGALLEQFF. CDR3 coding DNA: TGTGCCAGTAGTATGATAGGGGCTTTGCTTGAGCAGTTCTTC.